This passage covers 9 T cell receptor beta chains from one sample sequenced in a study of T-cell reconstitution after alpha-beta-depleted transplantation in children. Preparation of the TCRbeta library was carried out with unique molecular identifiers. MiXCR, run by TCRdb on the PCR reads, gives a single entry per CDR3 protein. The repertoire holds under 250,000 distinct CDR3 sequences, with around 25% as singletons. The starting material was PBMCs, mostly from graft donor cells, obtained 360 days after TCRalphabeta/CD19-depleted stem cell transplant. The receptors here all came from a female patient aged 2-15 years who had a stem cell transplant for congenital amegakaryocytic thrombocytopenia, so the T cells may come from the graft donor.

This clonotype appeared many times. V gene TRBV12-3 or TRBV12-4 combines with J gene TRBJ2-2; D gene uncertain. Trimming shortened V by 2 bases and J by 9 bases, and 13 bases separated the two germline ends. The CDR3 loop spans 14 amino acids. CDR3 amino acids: CASSLNGVSRELFF. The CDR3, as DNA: TGTGCCAGCAGTTTAAATGGGGTCTCTCGGGAGCTGTTTTTT.

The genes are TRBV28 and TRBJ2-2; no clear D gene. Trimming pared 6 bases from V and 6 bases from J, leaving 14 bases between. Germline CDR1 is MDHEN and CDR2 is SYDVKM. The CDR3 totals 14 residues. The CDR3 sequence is CASRGWGRSGELFF. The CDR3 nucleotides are TGTGCCAGCAGGGGGTGGGGAAGGTCCGGGGAGCTGTTTTTT.

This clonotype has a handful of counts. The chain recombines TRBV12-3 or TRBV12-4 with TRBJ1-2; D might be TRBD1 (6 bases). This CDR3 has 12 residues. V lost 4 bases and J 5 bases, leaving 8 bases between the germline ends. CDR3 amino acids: CASSSGAYGYTF. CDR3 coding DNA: TGTGCCAGCAGTTCGGGGGCGTATGGCTACACCTTC.

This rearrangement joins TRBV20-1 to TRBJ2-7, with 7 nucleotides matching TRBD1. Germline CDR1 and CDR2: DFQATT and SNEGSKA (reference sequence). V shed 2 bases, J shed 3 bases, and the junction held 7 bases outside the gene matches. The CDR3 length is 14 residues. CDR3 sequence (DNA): TGCAGTGCTAGAATCCCGGGACAGAGCTACGAGCAGTACTTC. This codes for CSARIPGQSYEQYF.

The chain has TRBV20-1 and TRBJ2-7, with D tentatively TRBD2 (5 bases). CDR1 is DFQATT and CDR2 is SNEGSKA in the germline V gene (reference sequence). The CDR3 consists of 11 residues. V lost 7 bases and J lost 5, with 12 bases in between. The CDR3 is CSGSSPDEQYF. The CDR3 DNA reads TGCAGTGGGTCTAGCCCTGACGAGCAGTACTTC.

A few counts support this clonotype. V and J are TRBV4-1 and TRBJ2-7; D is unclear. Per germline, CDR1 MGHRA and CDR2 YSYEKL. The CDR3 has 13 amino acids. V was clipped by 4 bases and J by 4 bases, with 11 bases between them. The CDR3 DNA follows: TGCGCCAGCAGCCGTCGGTCCTTGTACGAGCAGTACTTC. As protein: CASSRRSLYEQYF.

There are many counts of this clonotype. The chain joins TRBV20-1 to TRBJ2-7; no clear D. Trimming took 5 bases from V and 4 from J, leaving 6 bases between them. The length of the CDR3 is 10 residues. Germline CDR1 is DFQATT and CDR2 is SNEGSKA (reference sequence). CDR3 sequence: CSALGYEQYF. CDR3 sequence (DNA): TGCAGTGCTTTGGGGTACGAGCAGTACTTC.

The CDR3 loop is CSARGPFPWGADEQYF. In DNA form, the CDR3 reads TGCAGTGCTAGAGGCCCGTTCCCGTGGGGAGCGGACGAGCAGTACTTC. J is TRBJ2-7 and V is TRBV20-1, with D possibly TRBD2 on 5 matching bases. The CDR3 has 16 amino acids. The V and J ends lost 1 base and 5 bases respectively, with 21 bases between them. In germline, CDR1 is DFQATT, CDR2 SNEGSKA (reference sequence).

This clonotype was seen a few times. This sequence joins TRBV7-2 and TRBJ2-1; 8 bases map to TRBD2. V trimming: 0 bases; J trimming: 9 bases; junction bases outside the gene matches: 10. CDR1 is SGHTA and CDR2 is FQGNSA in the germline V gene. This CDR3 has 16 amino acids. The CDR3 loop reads CASSLAPGLGGGEQFF. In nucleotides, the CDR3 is TGTGCCAGCAGCTTAGCCCCGGGACTAGGGGGGGGTGAGCAGTTCTTC.